Below, 27 T cell receptor beta chains from the same sample are listed, as sequenced in a study of shared clonotypes between healthy human individuals. Data came from immunoSEQ multiplex PCR; TCRdb stores just in-frame clones and leaves some out. The sample has about 2.1 million clones; about 93% are singletons. The naive CD8 population came from CD45RO-negative cells selected for CCR7, without terminally differentiated effector memory CD45RA+ cells. Sequencing used naive CD8+ T cells from PBMCs. These receptors came from a man younger than 35 in good health. Some clones in this sample may be carry-over from other donors' samples.

J is TRBJ2-3 and V is TRBV7-8, with 14 bases lining up with TRBD2. Trimming took 5 bases from V and 6 from J; bases not matched to a gene: 7. Per germline, CDR1 SGHVS and CDR2 FQNEAQ. The CDR3 consists of 16 residues. CDR3 sequence (DNA): TGTGCCAGCAGCCCCGGGACTAGCGGGAGTCGCGATACGCAGTATTTT. As protein: CASSPGTSGSRDTQYF. Supplemented by reference TRBV7-8 and TRBJ2-3, the full variable domain reads GAGVSQSPRYKVAKRGQDVALRCDPISGHVSLFWYQQALGQGPEFLTYFQNEAQLDKSGLPSDRFFAERPEGSVSTLKIQRTQQEDSAVYLCASSPGTSGSRDTQYFGPGTRLTVL.

J is TRBJ2-3 and V is TRBV2, with 9 bases that match TRBD2. Per germline, CDR1 SNHLY and CDR2 FYNNEI. This CDR3 is built from 13 residues. Germline trimming cut 10 bases from V and 5 bases from J; bases unmatched to any gene: 7. CDR3 protein: CAILGLALDTQYF. As DNA, the CDR3 is TGTGCCATTCTCGGACTAGCGTTAGATACGCAGTATTTT.

The chain uses TRBV29-1 and TRBJ1-1, with D possibly being TRBD1 (5 bases). Trimming pared 1 base from V and 0 bases from J, leaving 18 bases between. The CDR3 totals 17 residues. Germline CDR1 and CDR2: SQVTM and ANQGSEA. CDR3 bases: TGCAGCGTTGAAGGAGCAGCCCTTAGACAGCTGAACACTGAAGCTTTCTTT. Its translation: CSVEGAALRQLNTEAFF.

The rearrangement uses TRBV9 and TRBJ2-7; D unclear. The CDR3 has 15 amino acids. V lost 0 bases, J lost 4 bases, and 14 bases lay in between. Germline CDR1 and CDR2: SGDLS and YYNGEE. The CDR3 DNA sequence: TGTGCCAGCAGCGTAGCTTCCAGCCCTCGTTACGAGCAGTACTTC. As protein: CASSVASSPRYEQYF.

The chain joins TRBV15 to TRBJ2-5, with no clear D. V was clipped by 5 bases and J by 1 base, with 5 bases between them. There are 12 residues in the CDR3. CDR1 and CDR2 from the germline V gene are LNHNV and YYDKDF (reference sequence). In DNA, the CDR3 is TGTGCCACCAGCGGATCCCAAGAGACCCAGTACTTC. Its protein is CATSGSQETQYF.

The V gene is TRBV19, the J gene TRBJ2-1; TRBD1 matches 9 bases. Germline CDR1 reads LNHDA; CDR2 reads SQIVND (reference sequence). This CDR3 is built from 16 residues. V was clipped by 5 bases and J by 8 bases; unmatched bases: 13. As DNA, the CDR3 is TGTGCCAGTAGTGCCGGGACAGGGAAGTTTGTCCATGAGCAGTTCTTC. Translation gives CASSAGTGKFVHEQFF.

The rearrangement uses TRBV28 and TRBJ1-2; unclear D gene. Germline V gives CDR1 MDHEN, CDR2 SYDVKM. This CDR3 has 15 amino acids. The V gene lost 2 bases and the J gene lost 1 base, with 11 bases spanning the gap. The CDR3 loop reads CASSLNWQDNYGYTF. The DNA for the CDR3 is TGTGCCAGCAGTTTAAACTGGCAGGATAACTATGGCTACACCTTC.

The genes are TRBV9 and TRBJ2-7, with TRBD1 matching 10 bases. The V segment lost 4 bases and the J segment 3 bases; nucleotides outside the gene matches: 7. This CDR3 region has 15 residues. Germline assignment: CDR1 SGDLS and CDR2 YYNGEE. Here the CDR3 reads CASSRSGQGNYEQYF. In nucleotides, the CDR3 is TGTGCCAGCAGCCGTTCGGGACAGGGGAACTACGAGCAGTACTTC.

V usage is TRBV7-9 and J usage is TRBJ2-7; 10 bases agree with TRBD2. The length of the CDR3 is 14 residues. Germline V gene data show CDR1 as SEHNR and CDR2 as FQNEAQ (reference sequence). The junction had 8 bases not matched to a gene; V was cut back by 8 bases and J by 4 bases. The CDR3 DNA reads as TGTGCCAGCGCCCCGGGACTAGCGATGTACGAGCAGTACTTC. As protein: CASAPGLAMYEQYF.

CDR3 sequence (DNA): TGTGCCAGCAGCACAACTAGCGGGAGGGCTTTGGGCACAGATACGCAGTATTTT. Translating it yields CASSTTSGRALGTDTQYF. The chain is built from TRBV5-4 and TRBJ2-3; the match to TRBD2 covers 13 bases. V lost 4 bases and J lost 1; bases outside the gene matches: 9. The V gene's germline CDR1 is SGHNT and CDR2 YYREEE (reference sequence). The length of the CDR3 is 18 residues.

A note on this clone: Within the sample, other DNA sequences also encode this same CDR3. The V call is TRBV13, the J call TRBJ2-5; D is unclear. Trimming took 3 bases from V and 2 from J, leaving 7 bases between them. Germline V gene data show CDR1 as PRHDT and CDR2 as FYEKMQ (reference sequence). The CDR3 has 13 residues. The CDR3 bases are TGTGCCAGCAGCTTGGGCTTACAAGAGACCCAGTACTTC. The encoded protein is CASSLGLQETQYF.

The chain recombines TRBV9 with TRBJ2-2, with TRBD2 identical over 7 bases. The germline V gene encodes CDR1 SGDLS and CDR2 YYNGEE. The CDR3 consists of 16 residues. The V segment lost 2 bases and the J segment 7 bases; nucleotides outside the gene matches: 11. This CDR3 reads CASSVNPGGWGGELFF. CDR3 bases: TGTGCCAGCAGCGTTAATCCGGGAGGATGGGGCGGGGAGCTGTTTTTT.

V usage is TRBV5-8 and J usage is TRBJ1-5, with 12 bases fitting TRBD1. CDR3 size: 17 residues. Germline V gene data show CDR1 as SGHTS and CDR2 as YDEGEE. Trimming at V came to 4 bases and at J to 6 bases, leaving 11 bases not matched to a gene. CDR3 bases: TGTGCCAGCAGCAGAGGGACAGGGGGCACCCTCGGTCAGCCCCAGCATTTT. Its translation: CASSRGTGGTLGQPQHF.

The chain combines TRBV2 with TRBJ2-1; the D gene could be TRBD1 or TRBD2 (5 bases each). This CDR3 comprises 15 residues. Germline CDR1 and CDR2: SNHLY and FYNNEI. Between the trimmed V and J ends, which lost 5 bases and 1 base, there was a span of 12 bases. CDR3 protein: CASSYGTESYNEQFF. In DNA, the CDR3 is TGTGCCAGCAGTTACGGGACCGAGTCCTACAATGAGCAGTTCTTC.

This clone was found once. DNA of the CDR3: TGCGCCAGCAGCCAAGGAAAGATGACTAGCGGAGATTACGAGCAGTACTTC. As protein: CASSQGKMTSGDYEQYF. The chain carries TRBV4-1 and TRBJ2-7; 9 nucleotides line up with TRBD2. The V gene end was trimmed by 1 base and the J gene end by 4 bases; junction bases not matched to a gene: 11. Germline CDR1 reads MGHRA; CDR2 reads YSYEKL. The CDR3 consists of 17 residues.

The chain couples TRBV5-6 to TRBJ2-7; D might be TRBD1 (7 bases). CDR1 and CDR2 (germline): SGHDT, YYEEEE. Trimming took 0 bases from V and 3 from J, leaving 16 bases between them. CDR3 length: 16 amino acids. CDR3: CASSLGPGGIFYEQYF. For the CDR3, the DNA is TGTGCCAGCAGCTTGGGACCAGGGGGGATTTTCTACGAGCAGTACTTC.

V is TRBV27 and J is TRBJ2-5, with TRBD1 as a possible D gene (6 bases). Trimming cost V 2 bases and J 4 bases, with 11 bases left between them. The CDR3 length is 14 residues. Germline lookup yields CDR1 MNHEY and CDR2 SMNVEV (reference sequence). For the CDR3, the DNA is TGTGCCAGCAGTTTAATAGGGGGTGGAGAGACCCAGTACTTC. This sequence encodes CASSLIGGGETQYF.

This clone was recorded only once. The chain's CDR3 is CASSYEWPPGGDTQYF. CDR3 DNA sequence: TGTGCCAGCAGTTACGAATGGCCTCCGGGCGGGGATACGCAGTATTTT. This chain uses TRBV6-5 with TRBJ2-3; possibly TRBD2 for D (5 bases). The germline V gene encodes CDR1 MNHEY and CDR2 SVGAGI. There are 16 residues in the CDR3. Trimming took off 2 bases at V and 6 bases at J, with 18 bases between the two ends.

The chain has TRBV4-1 and TRBJ2-3; perhaps TRBD2 as D (5 bases). Deletions cut 1 base from V and 0 bases from J, with 14 bases between. The CDR3 sequence is 17 residues long. Germline V CDR1 and CDR2: MGHRA, YSYEKL. DNA for the CDR3: TGCGCCAGCAGCCAAGCGGAGCAGCGGTCTAGCACAGATACGCAGTATTTT. Amino acids: CASSQAEQRSSTDTQYF.

The rearrangement links TRBV2 to TRBJ2-5; possible D gene TRBD1, 6 bases. The V and J ends lost 11 bases and 3 bases respectively, with 22 bases between them. The CDR3 is 15 amino acids. Germline assignment: CDR1 SNHLY and CDR2 FYNNEI. DNA for the CDR3: TGTGCCTGGCTCTGGGGTGAGGGGGTCGAAGAGACCCAGTACTTC. Its protein product is CAWLWGEGVEETQYF.

The V gene is TRBV14, the J gene TRBJ2-1; 12 bases are a match to TRBD1. The CDR3 has 18 residues. Germline V gene sequence: CDR1 SGHDN, CDR2 FVKESK. With V trimmed by 7 bases and J by 4 bases, 14 bases remained unmatched. The CDR3 protein is CASTSEGQGAIGYNEQFF. CDR3 in DNA: TGTGCCAGCACCTCCGAGGGACAGGGGGCAATTGGATACAATGAGCAGTTCTTC. Together with reference TRBV14 and TRBJ2-1, the CDR3 gives the full variable domain: EAGVTQFPSHSVIEKGQTVTLRCDPISGHDNLYWYRRVMGKEIKFLLHFVKESKQDESGMPNNRFLAERTGGTYSTLKVQPAELEDSGVYFCASTSEGQGAIGYNEQFFGPGTRLTVL.

The chain carries TRBV7-8 and TRBJ2-5; D tentatively reads TRBD1 or TRBD2 (5 bases each). The assigned J gene may be wrong: the sequence end matches TRBJ2-7 better. Germline CDR1 reads SGHVS; CDR2 reads FQNEAQ. There are 14 residues in the CDR3. CDR3 protein: CASSPGTARNEQYF. The CDR3 DNA reads TGTGCCAGCAGCCCCGGGACGGCCAGAAACGAGCAGTACTTC.

V gene TRBV28 combines with J gene TRBJ2-4; D not resolved. Germline CDR1 is MDHEN and CDR2 is SYDVKM. Between the trimmed V and J ends, which lost 6 bases and 0 bases, there was a span of 15 bases. This CDR3 is 16 amino acids long. In DNA form, the CDR3 reads TGTGCCAGCAGCGATAGTATTCTCCTAGCCAAAAACATTCAGTACTTC. This gives the protein CASSDSILLAKNIQYF. Supplemented by reference TRBV28 and TRBJ2-4, the full variable domain reads DVKVTQSSRYLVKRTGEKVFLECVQDMDHENMFWYRQDPGLGLRLIYFSYDVKMKEKGDIPEGYSVSREKKERFSLILESASTNQTSMYLCASSDSILLAKNIQYFGAGTRLSVL.

The CDR3 bases are TGTGCCAGCAGTTTCGCCGGAACAGAGTACTTC. It yields the protein CASSFAGTEYF. The chain has TRBV28 and TRBJ2-7; no definite D call. Between the trimmed V and J ends, which lost 3 bases and 11 bases, there was a span of 11 bases. Germline assignment: CDR1 MDHEN and CDR2 SYDVKM. The CDR3 runs 11 residues.

The gene calls are TRBV5-1 and TRBJ1-2; possibly TRBD1 for D (6 bases). The CDR3 spans 15 residues. Germline values: CDR1 SGHRS, CDR2 YFSETQ. V shed 4 bases and J shed 4 bases, with 17 bases lying between them. CDR3 sequence: CASSKDSYGSYGYTF. CDR3 sequence (DNA): TGCGCCAGCAGCAAGGACAGCTATGGGAGCTATGGCTACACCTTC.

This chain links TRBV27 with TRBJ2-7; no clear D. Germline CDR1 is MNHEY and CDR2 is SMNVEV (reference sequence). There are 13 residues in the CDR3. Trimming took 5 bases from V and 2 from J, leaving 10 bases between them. This CDR3 is CASSSAPPYEQYF. CDR3 bases: TGTGCCAGCAGTAGCGCTCCCCCCTACGAGCAGTACTTC.

The chain links TRBV6-1 to TRBJ1-1; TRBD1 might be the D (5 bases). CDR1 and CDR2 (germline): MNHNS, SASEGT. With 4 bases removed from V and 4 bases from J, the gap between germline ends came to 16 bases. The CDR3 runs to 15 residues. CDR3 region: CASSVLVDRTTEAFF. The CDR3 DNA is TGTGCCAGCAGTGTTCTCGTAGACAGAACCACTGAAGCTTTCTTT.